This TCR beta chain was identified during a study of a mutant IDH1 vaccine in newly diagnosed glioma. The protocol was immunoSEQ multiplex PCR, while the TCRdb copy is restricted to in-frame clones and leaves out a portion. In the table there are more than 35,000 clones, 80% to 90% of which are singletons. V lost 0 bases to trimming and J lost 3 bases, with 9 bases between them. CDR3 size: 15 residues. In germline, CDR1 is MNHEY, CDR2 SVGAGI. Time point here: week 5, during vaccination. What each vaccine dose contained was 300 ug of mutant IDH1 20-mer peptide, accompanied by topical imiquimod. Of note for this clone: What it binds is not known.

The chain is built from TRBV6-5 and TRBJ1-5, with TRBD1 as a possible D gene (5 bases). The sequence derives from a man aged 40-49 years with glioma. The sequencing used PBMCs, collected from a glioma patient whose treatment included an IDH1 peptide vaccine. CDR3 bases: TGTGCCAGCAGTTACTCGGGGGTCACCAATCAGCCCCAGCATTTT. Translated, it gives CASSYSGVTNQPQHF.